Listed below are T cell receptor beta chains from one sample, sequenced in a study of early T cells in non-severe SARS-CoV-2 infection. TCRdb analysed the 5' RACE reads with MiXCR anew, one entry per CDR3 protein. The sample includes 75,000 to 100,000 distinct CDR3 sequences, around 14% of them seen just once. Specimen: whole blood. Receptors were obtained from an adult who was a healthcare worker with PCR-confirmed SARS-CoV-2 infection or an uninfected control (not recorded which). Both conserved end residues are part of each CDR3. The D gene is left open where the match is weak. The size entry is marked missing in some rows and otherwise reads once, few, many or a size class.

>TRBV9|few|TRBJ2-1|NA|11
TGTGCCAGCAGGGGGGACAATGAGCAGTTCTTC
CASRGDNEQFF
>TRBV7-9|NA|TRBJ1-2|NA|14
TGTGCCAGCAGCCACCGGGACCCTAACTATGGCTACACCTTC
CASSHRDPNYGYTF
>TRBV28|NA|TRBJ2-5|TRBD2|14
TGTGCCAGCACTCGACTAGCGACCCAAGAGACCCAGTACTTC
CASTRLATQETQYF
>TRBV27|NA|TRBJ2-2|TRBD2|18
TGTGCCAGCAGTTTATCGCTACTAGCGGGAGTTCGGACCGGGGAGCTGTTTTTT
CASSLSLLAGVRTGELFF
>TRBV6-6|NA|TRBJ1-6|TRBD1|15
TGTGCCAGCAGTTACACGACAGGGTCTAATTCACCCCTCCACTTT
CASSYTTGSNSPLHF
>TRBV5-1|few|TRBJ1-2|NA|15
TGCGCCAGCAGCTTGGCCGGCGGAGGTACCTATGGCTACACCTTC
CASSLAGGGTYGYTF
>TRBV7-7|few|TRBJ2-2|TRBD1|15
TGTGCCAGCAGCTTAGGGACAGGGAACACCGGGGAGCTGTTTTTT
CASSLGTGNTGELFF
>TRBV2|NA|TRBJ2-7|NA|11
TGTGCCAGCAGACCTAGCTACGAGCAGTACTTC
CASRPSYEQYF
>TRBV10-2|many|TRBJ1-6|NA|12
TGCGCCAGCAGCTCAATGAATTCACCCCTCCACTTT
CASSSMNSPLHF
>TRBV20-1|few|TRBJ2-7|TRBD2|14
TGCAGTGCCCAGGGACTAGCGGGAGTCTACGAGCAGTACTTC
CSAQGLAGVYEQYF
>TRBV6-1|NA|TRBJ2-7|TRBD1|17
TGTGCCAGCAGTGATTGGGATTGGACAGGGGATTCCTACGAGCAGTACTTC
CASSDWDWTGDSYEQYF
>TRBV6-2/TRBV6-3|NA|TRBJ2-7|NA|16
TGTGCCAGCAGTTACTCGATAGGCGGGACCTCCTACGAGCAGTACTTC
CASSYSIGGTSYEQYF
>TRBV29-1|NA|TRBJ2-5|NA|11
TGCAGCGTTGATTCCGGTTGGACCCAGTACTTC
CSVDSGWTQYF
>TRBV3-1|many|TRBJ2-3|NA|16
TGTGCCAGCAGCCAAGATCCGGGACTGGGCACAGATACGCAGTATTTT
CASSQDPGLGTDTQYF
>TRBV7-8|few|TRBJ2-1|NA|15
TGTGCCAGCAGCCTCACGGGGTTCTTCAACAATGAGCAGTTCTTC
CASSLTGFFNNEQFF
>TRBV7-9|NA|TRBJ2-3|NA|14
TGTGCCAGCAGCTGGGGGGTTAGCACAGATACGCAGTATTTT
CASSWGVSTDTQYF
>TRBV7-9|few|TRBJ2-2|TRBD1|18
TGTGCCAGCAGTCCGAAGGGCTGGGGACAGGGTTACACCGGGGAGCTGTTTTTT
CASSPKGWGQGYTGELFF
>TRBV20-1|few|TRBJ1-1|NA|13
TGCAGTGCCAAAAAGGACAGTAGGGATGAAGCTTTCTTT
CSAKKDSRDEAFF
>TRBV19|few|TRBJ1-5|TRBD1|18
TGTGCCAGTAGTATAAAGAGGACAGGAAGGAATAGCAATCAGCCCCAGCATTTT
CASSIKRTGRNSNQPQHF
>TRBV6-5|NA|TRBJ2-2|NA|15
TGTGCCAGCAGGGAGGGGGCTCTGAACACCGGGGAGCGGTTTTTT
CASREGALNTGERFF
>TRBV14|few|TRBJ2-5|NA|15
TGTGCCAGCAGCCTTGGACAGACGAGCGGGGAGACCCAGTACTTC
CASSLGQTSGETQYF
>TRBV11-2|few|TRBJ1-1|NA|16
TGTGCCAGCAGCTTAGGACGTAGGGAAAAGAACACTGAAGCTTTCTTT
CASSLGRREKNTEAFF
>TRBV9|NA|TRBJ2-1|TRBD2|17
TGTGCCAGCAGCCCCCGTGGGGCGGGAGCGGGCCACAATGAGCAGTTCTTC
CASSPRGAGAGHNEQFF
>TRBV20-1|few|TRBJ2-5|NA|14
TGCAGTGCAAGGACAGAGACCTACCAAGAGACCCAGTACTTC
CSARTETYQETQYF
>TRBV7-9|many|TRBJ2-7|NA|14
TGTGCCAGCAGCGCGCAGGCGAGCTCCTACGAGCAGTACTTC
CASSAQASSYEQYF
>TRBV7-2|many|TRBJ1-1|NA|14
TGTGCCAGCAGCTTCTCAGGGATGAACACTGAAGCTTTCTTT
CASSFSGMNTEAFF
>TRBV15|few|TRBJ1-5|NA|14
TGTGCCACCTCCGGCGGGGGTTCGGAGCTGGTCCAGCATTTT
CATSGGGSELVQHF
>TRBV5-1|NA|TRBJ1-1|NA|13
TGCGCCAGCAGCGACGGACGGAACACTGAAGCTTTCTTT
CASSDGRNTEAFF
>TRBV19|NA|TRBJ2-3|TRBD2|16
TGTGCCAGTACCCTAGGGGCTAGCGGAAGCACAGATACGCAGTATTTT
CASTLGASGSTDTQYF
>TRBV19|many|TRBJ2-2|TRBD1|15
TGTGCCAGTAGTACTACAGGGGCAATCCTCGGGGAGCTGTTTTTT
CASSTTGAILGELFF
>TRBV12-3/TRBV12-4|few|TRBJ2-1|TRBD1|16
TGTGCCACCCTATCTACCGGGACAGGCAGATACAATGAGCAGTTCTTC
CATLSTGTGRYNEQFF
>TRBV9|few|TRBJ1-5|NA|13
TGTGCCAGCAGCTGGGCCGGTAGGGAGCCCCAGCATTTT
CASSWAGREPQHF
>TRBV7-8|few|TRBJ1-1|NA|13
TGTGCCAGCAGCTTACTGGGCACCACTGAAGCTTTCTTT
CASSLLGTTEAFF
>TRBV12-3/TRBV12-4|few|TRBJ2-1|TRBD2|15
TGTGCCAGCAGGATTAGCGGGAGCCGTAACAATGAGCAGTTCTTC
CASRISGSRNNEQFF
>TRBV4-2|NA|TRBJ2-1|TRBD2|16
TGTGCCAGCAGCCAAGTAGGAGCGGGAGGGGGGGATGAGCAGTTCTTC
CASSQVGAGGGDEQFF